These T cell receptor beta chains were read from a single sample in a study of blood T cell repertoires in COVID-19. Using immunoSEQ multiplex PCR, the repertoire was profiled, and TCRdb retains in-frame clones only, with some absent. The sample comprises roughly 150,000 clones, approximately 91% of which are singletons, and around 5% rests with the top ten. Sequencing used peripheral blood. These receptor sequences come from a man aged 18 to 30 with COVID-19, enrolled during active disease. Each CDR3 is given with its conserved first and last residue.

V,CDR3
TRBV7-2,CASSLEPVYGYTF
TRBV7-3,CASSPVRGGNEQFF
TRBV7-9,CASRNIAGASYEQYF
TRBV7-2,CASSFMTPPGGTQYF
TRBV21-1,CASSKGRLAGERDEQYF
TRBV2,CASSEQRQRANYEQYF
TRBV2,CASSDLRHTQYF
TRBV6-5,CASSLGQGNTEAFF
TRBV6-4,CASSREHNNEQFF
TRBV7-2,CASSFGATGPNYNEQFF
TRBV11-2,CASSLSGGEETQYF
TRBV9,CASSPGGGRTEAFF
TRBV7-9,CASGLGGTNQPQHF
TRBV6-5,CASSRTGAFMNVYTF
TRBV19,CASSARTGGNNEQFF
TRBV11-2,CASSLGQGQGYEQYF
TRBV30,CASAPVAQGGNTIYF
TRBV29-1,CSVATSGRYNEQFF
TRBV11-3,CASSSGGGAQFF
TRBV20-1,CSAEQGREQYF
TRBV11-2,CASSSSREALGSYTIYF
TRBV30,CAWSPVGGEANYGYTF
TRBV9,CASSGYIANTGELFF
TRBV10-3,CAILGQGTYNEQFF
TRBV29-1,CSVVGFRAGRGDEQFF
TRBV5-1,CASSLDLGAGTDTQYF
TRBV2,CASRWGGAEEKLFF
TRBV7-2,CASSQGGGLYEQYF
TRBV28,CASSLLTEAFF
TRBV7-2,CASSEGGDYAYEQYF
TRBV7-9,CASSLLAKDHEQYF